This T cell receptor beta chain was sequenced during a study of PD-1 and CTLA-4 blockade in melanoma. CDR1 and CDR2 (germline): SGHVS, FNYEAQ. The CDR3 is 18 amino acids. The junction had 7 bases not matched to a gene; V was cut back by 3 bases and J by 0 bases. Generated by immunoSEQ multiplex PCR, the TCRdb table keeps only in-frame clones and is missing some. The table records approximately 33,000 clones, 91% of them present only once. The sequencing here drew on CD8+ T cells from peripheral blood, taken from a patient given anti-PD-1 treatment. The clonotype originates from a human donor with melanoma. The genes are TRBV7-6 and TRBJ2-2; 10 positions match TRBD2. CDR3 protein: CASSFFGAGGPNTGELFF. Here the CDR3 DNA reads TGTGCCAGCAGCTTTTTTGGAGCGGGAGGGCCGAACACCGGGGAGCTGTTTTTT. Variable domain in full (rest from reference TRBV7-6 and TRBJ2-2): GAGVSQSPRYKVTKRGQDVALRCDPISGHVSLYWYRQALGQGPEFLTYFNYEAQQDKSGLPNDRFSAERPEGSISTLTIQRTEQRDSAMYRCASSFFGAGGPNTGELFFGEGSRLTVL.